Listed here are 9 T cell receptor beta chains from one sample, sequenced in a study of T cell responses to AZD1222 COVID-19 vaccine. This table comes from immunoSEQ multiplex PCR, and its TCRdb copy is limited to in-frame clones, with some not included. The sample lists about 73,000 clones, approximately 92% occurring once. The sequences come from peripheral blood, collected 28 days after the second AZD1222 dose. The receptors shown here come from an adult who received the AZD1222 COVID-19 vaccine.

This clone is a singleton in its sample. The chain combines TRBV5-4 with TRBJ1-2; tentatively, D is TRBD1 (6 bases). Germline CDR1 SGHNT, CDR2 YYREEE (reference sequence). CDR3 length: 14 residues. Trimming took 1 base from V and 6 from J, leaving 13 bases between them. As DNA, the CDR3 is TGTGCCAGCAGCTTGAGGGGGGTTGAGGATGGCTACACCTTC. Its protein product is CASSLRGVEDGYTF.

The chain links TRBV3-1 (or the pseudogene TRBV3-2) to TRBJ2-1; 13 bases map to TRBD2. Germline V gives CDR1 LGHDT, CDR2 YNNKEL (reference sequence). This CDR3 has 15 amino acids. V lost 3 bases and J lost 9; bases outside the gene matches: 5. The CDR3 nucleotides are TGTGCCAGCAGCCAGAGTGGACTAGCGGGAGCTGAGCAGTTCTTC. It is translated as CASSQSGLAGAEQFF.

The V call is TRBV5-1, the J call TRBJ2-3, with 9 bases matching TRBD2. The V gene end was trimmed by 0 bases and the J gene end by 4 bases; junction bases not matched to a gene: 6. The CDR3 totals 16 residues. Germline CDR1 reads SGHRS; CDR2 reads YFSETQ. CDR3 coding DNA: TGCGCCAGCAGCTTGGAAGCGCGGGGGGGCGCAGATACGCAGTATTTT. Residues: CASSLEARGGADTQYF.

V is TRBV10-3 and J is TRBJ2-1; weak D call: TRBD1 (6 bases). The CDR3 is 14 amino acids. Germline values: CDR1 ENHRY, CDR2 SYGVKD. V was trimmed by 5 bases and J by 9 bases, leaving 17 bases between them. This CDR3 is CAISKHSTQGEQFF. The CDR3 region has the DNA TGTGCCATCAGTAAGCACTCCACACAGGGTGAGCAGTTCTTC.

The V call is TRBV19, the J call TRBJ1-5; D is uncertain. The CDR3 contains 12 residues. Germline V CDR1 and CDR2: LNHDA, SQIVND (reference sequence). V lost 4 bases to trimming and J lost 3 bases, with 4 bases between them. The CDR3 DNA reads as TGTGCCAGTAGTACCTACAATCAGCCCCAGCATTTT. This codes for CASSTYNQPQHF.

The chain carries TRBV7-2 and TRBJ2-3; 10 positions match TRBD2. The CDR3 loop spans 17 amino acids. Germline loops: CDR1 SGHTA, CDR2 FQGNSA. The trim removed 0 bases at V and 3 bases at J, leaving 6 bases unmatched. The CDR3 here is CASSLASSGGATDTQYF. The CDR3 region has the DNA TGTGCCAGCAGCTTAGCTTCCAGCGGGGGGGCTACAGATACGCAGTATTTT. The full variable domain, with the rest looked up from reference TRBV7-2 and TRBJ2-3, is GAGVSQSPSNKVTEKGKDVELRCDPISGHTALYWYRQSLGQGLEFLIYFQGNSAPDKSGLPSDRFSAERTGGSVSTLTIQRTQQEDSAVYLCASSLASSGGATDTQYFGPGTRLTVL.

The chain uses TRBV12-5 and TRBJ2-1, with 8 positions matching TRBD2. The J segment lost 7 bases and the V segment lost 8 bases, leaving 13 bases of the junction unmatched. This CDR3 has 15 amino acids. The germline CDR1 and CDR2 sequences are LGHNT and FRNRAP. CDR3 region: CASYPGAGAWNEQFF. In DNA form, the CDR3 reads TGTGCTAGTTACCCCGGAGCGGGAGCGTGGAATGAGCAGTTCTTC.

The CDR3 DNA reads as TGCAGCGCCCTAAGGGGGACAGGCCGTGAAGCTTTCTTT. Protein sequence: CSALRGTGREAFF. The chain combines TRBV29-1 with TRBJ1-1, with 8 bases that match TRBD1. CDR3 size: 13 residues. J was trimmed by 7 bases and V by 7 bases; bases with no gene match: 11. Germline V gene sequence: CDR1 SQVTM, CDR2 ANQGSEA.

This rearrangement joins TRBV5-1 to TRBJ1-4; a possible D gene is TRBD1 (5 bases). V lost 0 bases, J lost 8 bases, and 14 bases lay in between. The CDR3 is made up of 15 amino acids. Germline loops: CDR1 SGHRS, CDR2 YFSETQ. The CDR3 coding sequence is TGCGCCAGCAGCTTGGGGTCCAGGGTCGGGGAAAAACTGTTTTTT. This codes for CASSLGSRVGEKLFF. The variable domain in full, completed from reference TRBV5-1 and TRBJ1-4, reads KAGVTQTPRYLIKTRGQQVTLSCSPISGHRSVSWYQQTPGQGLQFLFEYFSETQRNKGNFPGRFSGRQFSNSRSEMNVSTLELGDSALYLCASSLGSRVGEKLFFGSGTQLSVL.